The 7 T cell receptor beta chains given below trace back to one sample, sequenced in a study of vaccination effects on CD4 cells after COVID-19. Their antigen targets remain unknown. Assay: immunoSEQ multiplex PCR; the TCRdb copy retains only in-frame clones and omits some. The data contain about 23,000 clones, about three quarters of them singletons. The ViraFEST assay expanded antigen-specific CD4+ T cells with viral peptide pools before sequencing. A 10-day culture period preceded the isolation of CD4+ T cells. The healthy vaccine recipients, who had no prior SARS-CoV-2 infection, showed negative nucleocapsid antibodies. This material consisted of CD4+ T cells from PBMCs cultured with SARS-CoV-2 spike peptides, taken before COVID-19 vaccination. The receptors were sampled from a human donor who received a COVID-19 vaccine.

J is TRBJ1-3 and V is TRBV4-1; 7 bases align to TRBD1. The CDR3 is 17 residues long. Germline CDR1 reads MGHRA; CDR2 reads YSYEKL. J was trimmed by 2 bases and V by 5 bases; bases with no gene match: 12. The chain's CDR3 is CASSRQGLVLAGNTIYF. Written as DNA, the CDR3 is TGCGCCAGCAGCAGACAGGGATTAGTTCTTGCTGGAAACACCATATATTTT.

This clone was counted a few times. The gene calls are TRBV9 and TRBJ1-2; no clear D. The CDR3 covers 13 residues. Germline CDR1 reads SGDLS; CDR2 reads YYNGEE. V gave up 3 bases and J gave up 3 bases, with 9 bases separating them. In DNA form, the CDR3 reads TGTGCCAGCAGCGAAATCGGGGACTATGGCTACACCTTC. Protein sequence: CASSEIGDYGYTF.

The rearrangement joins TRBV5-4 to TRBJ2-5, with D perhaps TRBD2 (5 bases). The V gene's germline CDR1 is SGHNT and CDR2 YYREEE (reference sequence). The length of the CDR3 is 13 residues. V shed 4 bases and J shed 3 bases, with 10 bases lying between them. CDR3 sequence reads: CASSEGAEETQYF. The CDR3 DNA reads TGTGCCAGCAGCGAGGGAGCGGAAGAGACCCAGTACTTC.

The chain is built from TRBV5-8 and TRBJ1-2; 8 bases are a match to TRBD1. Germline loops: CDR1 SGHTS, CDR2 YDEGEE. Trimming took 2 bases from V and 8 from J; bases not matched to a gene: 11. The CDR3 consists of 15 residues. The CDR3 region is CASSFGRGLSDGYTF. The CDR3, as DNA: TGTGCCAGCAGCTTCGGCAGGGGGCTCTCCGACGGCTACACCTTC.

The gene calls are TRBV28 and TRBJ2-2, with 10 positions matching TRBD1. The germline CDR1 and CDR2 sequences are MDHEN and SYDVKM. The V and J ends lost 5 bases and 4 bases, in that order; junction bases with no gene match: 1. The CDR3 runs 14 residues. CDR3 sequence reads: CASSRQGATGELFF. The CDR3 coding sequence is TGTGCCAGCAGTCGACAGGGGGCCACCGGGGAGCTGTTTTTT.

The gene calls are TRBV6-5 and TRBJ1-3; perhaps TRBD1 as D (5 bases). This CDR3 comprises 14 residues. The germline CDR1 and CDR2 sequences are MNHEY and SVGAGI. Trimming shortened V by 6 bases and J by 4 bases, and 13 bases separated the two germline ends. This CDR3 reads CASRSGGQGNTIYF. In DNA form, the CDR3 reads TGTGCCAGCAGGAGCGGGGGTCAAGGAAACACCATATATTTT.

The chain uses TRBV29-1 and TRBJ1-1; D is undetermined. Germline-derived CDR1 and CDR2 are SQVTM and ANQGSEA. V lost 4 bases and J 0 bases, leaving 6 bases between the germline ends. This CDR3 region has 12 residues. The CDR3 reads CSVARLNTEAFF. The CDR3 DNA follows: TGCAGCGTTGCCAGGTTGAACACTGAAGCTTTCTTT.